The next 10 T cell receptor beta chains were all read from a single sample in a study of OX40 agonist ivuxolimab in advanced cancers. Method: immunoSEQ multiplex PCR; TCRdb's copy keeps in-frame clones and lacks some. The table shows 73,000 or so clones, with 75% to 85% occurring only once. This sample comprised CD4+ or CD8+ T cells sorted from blood, obtained in a trial of the OX40 agonist ivuxolimab. The receptor set was obtained from an adult with an advanced solid tumor such as melanoma, head and neck, liver or kidney cancer.

The rearrangement links TRBV11-2 to TRBJ2-2; D may be TRBD2 (6 bases). Germline CDR1 is SGHAT and CDR2 is FQNNGV. Trimming removed 5 bases at V and 6 bases at J, with 16 bases between. The CDR3 spans 15 residues. This CDR3 reads CASSRTPTGAGELFF. For the CDR3, the DNA is TGTGCCAGCAGCAGAACCCCGACGGGGGCCGGGGAGCTGTTTTTT.

Points on this clone: Distinct nucleotide sequences in the sample also encode this CDR3. This rearrangement joins TRBV7-2 to TRBJ2-5, with D possibly being TRBD1 or TRBD2 (5 bases each). The CDR3 sequence is 15 residues long. The germline V gene encodes CDR1 SGHTA and CDR2 FQGNSA. V lost 1 base and J 4 bases, leaving 13 bases between the germline ends. CDR3 loop: CASSLGSGRGETQYF. The CDR3 DNA is TGTGCCAGCAGCTTAGGCAGCGGAAGGGGAGAGACCCAGTACTTC.

The J gene is TRBJ1-2, the V gene TRBV7-9; D is undetermined. The V gene's germline CDR1 is SEHNR and CDR2 FQNEAQ (reference sequence). The CDR3 spans 13 residues. V lost 2 bases and J lost 6, with 10 bases in between. DNA for the CDR3: TGTGCCAGCAGCTTAAGTGATTACCATGGCTACACCTTC. Its protein is CASSLSDYHGYTF.

This clone was seen more than once but under ten times. V gene TRBV2 combines with J gene TRBJ2-7, with a possible D match to TRBD1 (6 bases). V gave up 1 base and J gave up 3 bases, with 7 bases separating them. In germline, CDR1 is SNHLY, CDR2 FYNNEI. The CDR3 is 13 amino acids. This CDR3 is CASSEGTDYEQYF. CDR3 nucleotides: TGTGCCAGCAGTGAAGGGACAGACTACGAGCAGTACTTC.

This sequence joins TRBV9 and TRBJ2-1, with 11 bases aligning to TRBD2. This CDR3 comprises 16 residues. Per germline, CDR1 SGDLS and CDR2 YYNGEE. V gave up 1 base and J gave up 4 bases; unmatched junction bases: 4. The CDR3 coding sequence is TGTGCCAGCAGCGTATCAAGACTAGCGGGATACAATGAGCAGTTCTTC. It encodes CASSVSRLAGYNEQFF.

V gene TRBV6-5 combines with J gene TRBJ1-4, with TRBD1 matching 11 bases. The ends lost 7 bases at V and 5 bases at J; junction bases unmatched: 6. The germline gives CDR1 MNHEY, CDR2 SVGAGI. The CDR3 contains 15 residues. The CDR3 is CASNGQGALNEKLFF. CDR3 sequence (DNA): TGTGCCAGCAACGGACAGGGGGCCCTCAATGAAAAACTGTTTTTT.

This clone was counted a single time. This rearrangement joins TRBV7-3 to TRBJ2-7; a weak D match, TRBD2 (7 bases). This CDR3 comprises 13 residues. V lost 3 bases, J lost 6 bases, and 12 bases lay in between. CDR1 SGHTA and CDR2 FQGTGA come from the germline V gene. The CDR3 region is CASSFGGAGEQYF. The CDR3, as DNA: TGTGCCAGCAGCTTTGGGGGGGCAGGCGAGCAGTACTTC.

The chain couples TRBV19 to TRBJ2-7; D may correspond to TRBD1 or TRBD2 (5 bases each). In germline, CDR1 is LNHDA, CDR2 SQIVND (reference sequence). The V and J ends lost 7 bases and 0 bases respectively, with 13 bases between them. The length of the CDR3 is 14 residues. DNA for the CDR3: TGTGCCAGTAAAGGGACCGTGAGCTCCTACGAGCAGTACTTC. Its protein is CASKGTVSSYEQYF.

The chain's CDR3 is CSVPRTFGGETQYF. CDR3 DNA: TGCAGCGTTCCCAGGACATTTGGGGGGGAGACCCAGTACTTC. The chain combines TRBV29-1 with TRBJ2-5; D is perhaps TRBD2 (6 bases). The CDR3 totals 14 residues. The V end was cut by 5 bases, the J end by 5 bases, with 18 bases between. Germline CDR1 is SQVTM and CDR2 is ANQGSEA.

The gene calls are TRBV6-6 and TRBJ1-2, with a tentative D call TRBD1 (6 bases). Deletions cut 6 bases from V and 3 bases from J, with 8 bases between. Germline V gene data show CDR1 as MNHNY and CDR2 as SVGAGI (reference sequence). CDR3 size: 12 residues. The CDR3 here is CASRDSYYGYTF. The CDR3 DNA follows: TGTGCCAGCAGGGACAGCTACTATGGCTACACCTTC.